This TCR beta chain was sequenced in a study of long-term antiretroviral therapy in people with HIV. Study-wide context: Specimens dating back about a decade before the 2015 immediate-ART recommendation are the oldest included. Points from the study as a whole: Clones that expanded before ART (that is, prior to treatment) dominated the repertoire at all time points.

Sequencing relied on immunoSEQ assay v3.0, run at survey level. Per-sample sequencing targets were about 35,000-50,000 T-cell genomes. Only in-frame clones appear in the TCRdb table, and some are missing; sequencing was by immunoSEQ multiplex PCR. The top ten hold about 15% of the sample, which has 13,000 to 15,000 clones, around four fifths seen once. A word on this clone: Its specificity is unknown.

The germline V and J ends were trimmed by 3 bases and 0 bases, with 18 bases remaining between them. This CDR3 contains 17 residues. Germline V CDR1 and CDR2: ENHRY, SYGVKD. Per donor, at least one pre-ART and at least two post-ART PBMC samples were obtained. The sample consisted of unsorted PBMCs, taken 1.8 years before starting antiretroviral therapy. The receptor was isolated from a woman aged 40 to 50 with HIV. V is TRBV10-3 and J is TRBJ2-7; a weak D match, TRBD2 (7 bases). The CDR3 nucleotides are TGTGCCATCAGTGATCCTACGGAGCGGGGACACTCCTACGAGCAGTACTTC. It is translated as CAISDPTERGHSYEQYF.